The clone carrying this T cell receptor (beta chain) was found a few times. The target antigen is unknown. The CDR3 is 16 residues long. Deletions cut 5 bases from V and 2 bases from J, with 18 bases between. Germline assignment: CDR1 SGHTA and CDR2 FQGNSA. The entry originates in a study of cytomegalovirus exposure and HLA in healthy donors. About the research overall: About four fifths of 350 to 400 genotyped donors fell in the Caucasian-associated ancestry cluster.

PCR used 60 Vbeta primers and 13 Jbeta primers. Assay: immunoSEQ multiplex PCR; the TCRdb copy retains only in-frame clones and omits some. The table has 150,000 to 200,000 clones, around 80% seen once. Whole-study findings and limits: V- and J-gene trimming in TCR beta was tied to a missense DCLRE1C variant by an analysis performed later. Cytomegalovirus-associated status was assigned to about 160 TCR beta chains. Other equally common chains were less clonally expanded than HLA-associated TCR beta chains, a later analysis showed.

The J gene is TRBJ2-5, the V gene TRBV7-2; D perhaps matches TRBD1 (6 bases). The sequence derives from a woman aged 35 to 49 in good health and CMV-seronegative. Sample: PBMCs. The CDR3 bases are TGTGCCAGCAGCAAATTCCCCAGGGGCAAGCAAGAGACCCAGTACTTC. It yields the protein CASSKFPRGKQETQYF.